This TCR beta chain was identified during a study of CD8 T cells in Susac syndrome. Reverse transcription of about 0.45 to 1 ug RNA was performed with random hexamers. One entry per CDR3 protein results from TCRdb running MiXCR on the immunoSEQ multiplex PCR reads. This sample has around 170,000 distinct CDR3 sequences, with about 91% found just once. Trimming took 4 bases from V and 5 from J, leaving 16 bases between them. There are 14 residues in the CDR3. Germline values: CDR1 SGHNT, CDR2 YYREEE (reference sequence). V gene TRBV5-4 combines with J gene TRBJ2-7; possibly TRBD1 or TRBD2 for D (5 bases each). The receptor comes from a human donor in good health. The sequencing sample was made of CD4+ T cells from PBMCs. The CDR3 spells CASSRPTGTHEQYF. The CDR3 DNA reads TGTGCCAGCAGCCGACCCACGGGGACCCACGAGCAGTACTTC.